The clone carrying this T cell receptor (beta chain) came up a few times. A single record per CDR3 protein comes from TCRdb applying MiXCR to the RT-PCR reads. This table holds about 410,000 distinct CDR3 sequences, about a sixth found once. The data belong to a study of patients and donors after allogeneic stem cell transplantation. The CDR3 sequence is 14 residues long. Looked up from germline, CDR1 is DFQATT and CDR2 is SNEGSKA (reference sequence). The ends were cut back, 0 bases at V and 4 bases at J, with 11 bases in the middle. The chain carries TRBV20-1 and TRBJ2-3; D unresolved. This clonotype originated in a human donor who was either an allogeneic HSCT recipient or a stem cell or donor lymphocyte infusion donor (not recorded which). It is not recorded whose cells these are; they may come from a transplant donor. Sequencing used blood, either unsorted or a sorted T cell fraction (not recorded which). The CDR3 is CSARDPPSSDTQYF. The CDR3 DNA reads TGCAGTGCTAGAGACCCCCCTAGTTCAGATACGCAGTATTTT.